One and the same sample provided the 10 T cell receptor beta chains below, sequenced in a study of blood T cell repertoires in COVID-19 (dated by TCRdb to between 2020 and 2021). Library method: the immunoSEQ multiplex PCR assay. The immuneACCESS repertoire file appears here via TCRdb, limited to in-frame rearrangements. These files lack a portion of the clones; in checked studies, under half of the deficit traces to unresolved V genes, and the cause of the others is not known. The sample records about 37,000 clones, 88% of which are singletons. Jointly, the top ten make up about 10% of the sample. The sequencing input was peripheral blood. The receptors here all came from a man aged 60-69 years with active COVID-19.

V and J are TRBV7-2 and TRBJ2-7, with D possibly being TRBD1 (6 bases). Germline loops: CDR1 SGHTA, CDR2 FQGNSA. The length of the CDR3 is 16 residues. V dropped 1 base and J dropped 6 bases, with 19 bases sitting between them. For the CDR3, the DNA is TGTGCCAGCAGCTTAGTGGCTGGGCGGCAAGGGGGCGAGCAGTACTTC. Translated, it gives CASSLVAGRQGGEQYF.

The rearrangement uses TRBV9 and TRBJ1-2; unclear D gene. Trimming stripped 0 bases from V and 2 bases from J, with 14 bases between. From germline, CDR1 is SGDLS and CDR2 YYNGEE. CDR3 size: 16 residues. Written as DNA, the CDR3 is TGTGCCAGCAGCGTAGACACCCGGGTTGGGAACTATGGCTACACCTTC. It specifies CASSVDTRVGNYGYTF.

This clone has just one count. The CDR3 spells CASSQTNVGNTIYF. The CDR3 DNA follows: TGTGCCAGCAGCCAGACTAACGTTGGAAACACCATATATTTT. V is TRBV3-1 (or the pseudogene TRBV3-2) and J is TRBJ1-3; no clear D. V gave up 3 bases and J gave up 3 bases, with 9 bases separating them. Germline CDR1 is LGHDT and CDR2 is YNNKEL (reference sequence). The CDR3 runs 14 residues.

This clone has just a few counts. CDR3 nucleotide sequence: TGTGCCAGCTCACCCCCAATGACAGGTTCTGGGGAGCAGTACTTC. This encodes CASSPPMTGSGEQYF. V gene TRBV18 combines with J gene TRBJ2-7, with a tentative D call TRBD1 (6 bases). Germline V gives CDR1 KGHSH, CDR2 LQKENI. The CDR3 has 15 residues. Deletions cut 3 bases from V and 7 bases from J, with 19 bases between.

The CDR3 nucleotides read TGTGCCAGCTCACCCGGGACTAGCGGGACCACAGATACGCAGTATTTT. Translating it yields CASSPGTSGTTDTQYF. The chain joins TRBV18 to TRBJ2-3; 13 positions agree with TRBD2. The CDR3 is 16 residues long. V shed 3 bases and J 2 bases; nucleotides not matched to a gene: 2. Germline CDR1 reads KGHSH; CDR2 reads LQKENI.

V gene TRBV6-1 combines with J gene TRBJ1-5, with unresolved D. Trimming stripped 3 bases from V and 0 bases from J, with 15 bases between. The CDR3 length is 17 residues. The germline V gene has CDR1 MNHNS and CDR2 SASEGT. CDR3: CASSDPDGVLSNQPQHF. As DNA, the CDR3 is TGTGCCAGCAGTGATCCCGACGGAGTACTTAGCAATCAGCCCCAGCATTTT.

This rearrangement joins TRBV9 to TRBJ2-2; D perhaps matches TRBD1 (6 bases). The CDR3 has 12 residues. Germline lookup yields CDR1 SGDLS and CDR2 YYNGEE. The V end lost 7 bases, the J end lost 6 bases, and 10 bases lay between the germline ends. Here the CDR3 reads CASATGSGELFF. The CDR3 region has the DNA TGTGCCAGCGCGACAGGCTCCGGGGAGCTGTTTTTT.

This clone was seen only a few times. This chain links TRBV12-3 or TRBV12-4 with TRBJ2-2; 7 bases line up with TRBD2. The CDR3 has 12 residues. Trimming removed 10 bases from V and 6 bases from J; junction bases left unmatched: 5. The CDR3 reads CATGGIPGELFF. The CDR3, as DNA: TGTGCCACCGGGGGGATACCCGGGGAGCTGTTTTTT.

V gene TRBV28 combines with J gene TRBJ2-1; TRBD2 agrees at 7 bases. The CDR3 length is 15 residues. With 6 bases clipped from V and 7 bases from J, the junction kept 12 bases outside the gene matches. Germline loops: CDR1 MDHEN, CDR2 SYDVKM. In nucleotides, the CDR3 is TGTGCCAGCAGCCTCTGGGGGGGTGGGGGAAATGAGCAGTTCTTC. Translated: CASSLWGGGGNEQFF.

The chain carries TRBV19 and TRBJ2-1, with 9 bases fitting TRBD2. J gave up 11 bases and V 9 bases, and 14 bases lay outside the gene matches. This CDR3 has 14 amino acids. Germline CDR1 LNHDA, CDR2 SQIVND (reference sequence). CDR3 coding DNA: TGTGCCAGCCATCCTAGCGGGGCATCAATGAAGCAGTTCTTC. It translates to CASHPSGASMKQFF.